The T cell receptor (beta chain) under discussion was sequenced for a study of blood T cell repertoires in COVID-19. Study at large: Samples of COVID-19 (acute and convalescent) were obtained from the United States, Italy and Spain. PBMCs, B-cell-depleted T cells, or T cells provided the cDNA or gDNA that made up the material.

This clone is a singleton in its sample. Per the original data handling: Amplification of reference gene primers was used by the study to estimate nucleated cell counts. Using immunoSEQ multiplex PCR, the repertoire was profiled, and TCRdb retains in-frame clones only, with some absent. V and J calls and clone size come straight from that table; D and trimming were deduced from the DNA. Among about 69,000 clones listed, 70% to 90% were seen once. V lost 6 bases to trimming and J lost 8 bases, with 11 bases between them. The CDR3 runs 13 residues. In germline, CDR1 is LNHDA, CDR2 SQIVND (reference sequence).

The sequenced material came from peripheral blood. This receptor was taken from a man aged 25-40 years with acute or convalescent COVID-19. This chain links TRBV19 with TRBJ1-6; D not resolved. Written as DNA, the CDR3 is TGTGCCAGTAGGTTCCAGTCCGATTCACCCCTCCACTTT. Encoded protein: CASRFQSDSPLHF.